This passage covers 26 T cell receptor beta chains from one sample sequenced in a study of T cell responses to AZD1222 COVID-19 vaccine. TCRdb's table, derived via immunoSEQ multiplex PCR, lists solely in-frame clones and lacks some. This sample has about 140,000 clones, with 88% found just once. This specimen consisted of peripheral blood, obtained 28 days after the second AZD1222 dose. The receptors here all came from an adult who received the AZD1222 COVID-19 vaccine.

The chain joins TRBV27 to TRBJ1-1; D gene unclear. V was shortened by 3 bases and J by 0 bases, with 5 bases between the two germline ends. CDR3 length: 13 residues. CDR1 is MNHEY, CDR2 SMNVEV, per germline (reference sequence). The CDR3 coding sequence is TGTGCCAGCAGTTTCACAGTGAACACTGAAGCTTTCTTT. Translating it yields CASSFTVNTEAFF.

This clone came up once. The rearrangement uses TRBV4-3 and TRBJ1-4; a possible D gene is TRBD1 (5 bases). V was pared by 8 bases and J by 2 bases, with 15 bases between. CDR3 length equals 15 residues. Germline V CDR1 and CDR2: LGHNA, YSLEER. The CDR3 DNA follows: TGCGCCAGCGGTGCTCGGGGCTCGACTAATGAAAAACTGTTTTTT. This translates into CASGARGSTNEKLFF.

The CDR3: CSAVTGSSLVNEQFF. The CDR3 nucleotides read TGCAGCGCTGTGACAGGGAGTTCGCTAGTCAATGAGCAGTTCTTC. The rearrangement uses TRBV29-1 and TRBJ2-1; 7 nucleotides line up with TRBD1. CDR1 and CDR2 from the germline V gene are SQVTM and ANQGSEA. The CDR3 contains 15 residues. Germline trimming cut 7 bases from V and 6 bases from J; bases unmatched to any gene: 15.

The chain carries TRBV27 and TRBJ1-2, with a possible D match to TRBD1 (5 bases). Germline values: CDR1 MNHEY, CDR2 SMNVEV (reference sequence). The CDR3 has 13 amino acids. V lost 0 bases and J 6 bases, leaving 8 bases between the germline ends. CDR3: CASSLSRGNGYTF. The CDR3 DNA is TGTGCCAGCAGTTTATCTCGGGGGAATGGCTACACCTTC.

The chain combines TRBV9 with TRBJ2-5; D might be TRBD1 (6 bases). V was shortened by 1 base and J by 2 bases, with 9 bases between the two germline ends. The germline V gene has CDR1 SGDLS and CDR2 YYNGEE. CDR3 length equals 14 residues. The CDR3 sequence: CASSVKRGQETQYF. The CDR3 DNA sequence: TGTGCCAGCAGCGTAAAAAGGGGGCAAGAGACCCAGTACTTC.

V is TRBV5-8 and J is TRBJ2-1; D is ambiguous. Germline V gene data show CDR1 as SGHTS and CDR2 as YDEGEE. CDR3 size: 15 residues. The V and J ends lost 1 base and 7 bases respectively, with 15 bases between them. The CDR3 DNA is TGTGCCAGCAGCTTGTCGGGTAAGGTTGGGAATGAGCAGTTCTTC. This gives the protein CASSLSGKVGNEQFF. Together with reference TRBV5-8 and TRBJ2-1, the CDR3 gives the full variable domain: EAGVTQSPTHLIKTRGQQATLRCSPISGHTSVYWYQQALGLGLQFLLWYDEGEERNRGNFPPRFSGRQFPNYSSELNVNALELEDSALYLCASSLSGKVGNEQFFGPGTRLTVL.

This chain connects TRBV5-1 to TRBJ1-1, with D unclear. CDR1 and CDR2 (germline): SGHRS, YFSETQ. This CDR3 region has 14 residues. Deletions cut 1 base from V and 3 bases from J, with 10 bases between. This CDR3 is CASSLYVSDTEAFF. DNA for the CDR3: TGCGCCAGCAGCTTGTATGTCTCGGACACTGAAGCTTTCTTT.

This rearrangement joins TRBV6-4 to TRBJ1-5, with 10 bases aligning to TRBD1. Trimming at V came to 6 bases and at J to 7 bases, leaving 6 bases not matched to a gene. Germline V gives CDR1 MRHNA, CDR2 SNTAGT. The CDR3 extends over 14 amino acids. CDR3 sequence reads: CASSGQGVGQPQHF. CDR3 coding DNA: TGTGCCAGCAGCGGACAGGGGGTAGGACAGCCCCAGCATTTT.

The chain couples TRBV2 to TRBJ2-7; TRBD1 might be the D (6 bases). Germline V gives CDR1 SNHLY, CDR2 FYNNEI. The CDR3 runs to 16 residues. V shed 2 bases and J shed 3 bases, with 17 bases lying between them. The CDR3 DNA sequence: TGTGCCAGCAGTGAACCGGGGACATTGCTTTACTACGAGCAGTACTTC. It encodes CASSEPGTLLYYEQYF.

The CDR3 sequence: CASSYVEGEQYF. CDR3 sequence (DNA): TGCGCCAGCAGCTATGTCGAGGGCGAGCAGTACTTC. The J gene is TRBJ2-7, the V gene TRBV5-1, with D maybe TRBD2 (5 bases). The CDR3 loop spans 12 amino acids. Germline V lookup: CDR1 SGHRS, CDR2 YFSETQ. The V end was cut by 3 bases, the J end by 6 bases, with 10 bases between.

CDR3 DNA: TGTGCCAGCAGCCAAGGGGGCCCGAAGGCTTTCTTT. It codes for CASSQGGPKAFF. The J gene is TRBJ1-1, the V gene TRBV11-2; 7 positions match TRBD1. The V gene end was trimmed by 5 bases and the J gene end by 11 bases; junction bases not matched to a gene: 8. The CDR3 is 12 amino acids. Germline CDR1 SGHAT, CDR2 FQNNGV. Based on the CDR3 plus reference TRBV11-2 and TRBJ1-1, the full variable domain is EAGVAQSPRYKIIEKRQSVAFWCNPISGHATLYWYQQILGQGPKLLIQFQNNGVVDDSQLPKDRFSAERLKGVDSTLKIQPAKLEDSAVYLCASSQGGPKAFFGQGTRLTVV.

The chain is built from TRBV10-3 and TRBJ2-7, with D possibly TRBD2 on 5 matching bases. V shed 0 bases and J shed 0 bases, with 9 bases lying between them. CDR3 size: 15 residues. Looked up from germline, CDR1 is ENHRY and CDR2 is SYGVKD. The CDR3 bases are TGTGCCATCAGTGAGTCGGGAGATTCCTCCTACGAGCAGTACTTC. It encodes CAISESGDSSYEQYF.

The J gene is TRBJ1-3, the V gene TRBV11-3; no definite D call. Germline-derived CDR1 and CDR2 are SGHNT and YENEEA. Between the trimmed V and J ends, which lost 3 bases and 0 bases, there was a span of 9 bases. The CDR3 consists of 15 residues. CDR3 DNA: TGTGCCAGCAGCTTCGACTCAAGCTCTGGAAACACCATATATTTT. Translation: CASSFDSSSGNTIYF.

The V call is TRBV30, the J call TRBJ2-3; D may be TRBD2 (7 bases). V was trimmed by 0 bases and J by 3 bases, leaving 10 bases between them. This CDR3 contains 14 residues. CDR1 is GTSNPN, CDR2 SVGIG, per germline (reference sequence). CDR3 DNA sequence: TGTGCCTGGAGTGTTGGGGGGGCGACAGATACGCAGTATTTT. Translating gives CAWSVGGATDTQYF.

The V call is TRBV6-5, the J call TRBJ1-1; TRBD1 is a possible D gene (5 bases). Germline V gives CDR1 MNHEY, CDR2 SVGAGI. Trimming left V 6 bases short and J 0 bases short, with 11 bases between. The CDR3 totals 14 residues. In nucleotides, the CDR3 is TGTGCCAGCAGAGGGACGGGAATGAACACTGAAGCTTTCTTT. This codes for CASRGTGMNTEAFF.

This rearrangement joins TRBV19 to TRBJ2-2, with D perhaps matching TRBD2 (6 bases). CDR1 LNHDA and CDR2 SQIVND come from the germline V gene (reference sequence). Trimming stripped 6 bases from V and 6 bases from J, with 14 bases between. The CDR3 sequence is 14 residues long. The CDR3 protein is CASSGRSQAGELFF. The CDR3 coding sequence is TGTGCCAGTAGCGGGAGAAGTCAGGCCGGGGAGCTGTTTTTT.

This chain links TRBV7-3 with TRBJ2-1; D unclear. CDR3 size: 15 residues. The V and J ends lost 5 bases and 0 bases respectively, with 11 bases between them. In germline, CDR1 is SGHTA, CDR2 FQGTGA. The CDR3 sequence is CASSPGPSSYNEQFF. The CDR3 DNA reads as TGTGCCAGCAGCCCCGGCCCGAGCTCCTACAATGAGCAGTTCTTC.

The chain is built from TRBV2 and TRBJ2-1, with 9 bases matching TRBD1. The CDR3 consists of 13 residues. The germline CDR1 and CDR2 sequences are SNHLY and FYNNEI. The V and J ends lost 8 bases and 6 bases, in that order; junction bases with no gene match: 5. The CDR3 spells CASGTGHGNEQFF. DNA for the CDR3: TGTGCCAGCGGGACAGGGCATGGCAATGAGCAGTTCTTC.

This clone came up once. This chain joins TRBV7-9 and TRBJ1-2; tentative D call: TRBD1 (6 bases). CDR3 length equals 15 residues. Trimming stripped 0 bases from V and 4 bases from J, with 12 bases between. Germline CDR1 is SEHNR and CDR2 is FQNEAQ (reference sequence). The CDR3 DNA follows: TGTGCCAGCAGCTTAGCTGACAGGTACTCCTATGGCTACACCTTC. Its translation is CASSLADRYSYGYTF.

The chain links TRBV19 to TRBJ2-7; D unclear. Germline V gives CDR1 LNHDA, CDR2 SQIVND (reference sequence). There are 13 residues in the CDR3. Trimming left V 3 bases short and J 4 bases short, with 10 bases between. CDR3: CASSIRPDYEQYF. The CDR3 DNA sequence: TGTGCCAGTAGTATCCGGCCTGATTACGAGCAGTACTTC.

This clone was found once. CDR3 DNA: TGTGCCAGTAGGGACTACAGGGGGCGCTTCGGGAGGATTAATCAGCCCCAGCATTTT. It codes for CASRDYRGRFGRINQPQHF. The chain joins TRBV19 to TRBJ1-5, with 9 bases aligning to TRBD1. The CDR3 consists of 19 residues. Germline-derived CDR1 and CDR2 are LNHDA and SQIVND (reference sequence). V trimming: 6 bases; J trimming: 4 bases; junction bases outside the gene matches: 19.

The chain links TRBV28 to TRBJ2-1; 11 bases align to TRBD2. Germline V lookup: CDR1 MDHEN, CDR2 SYDVKM. The CDR3 is made up of 14 amino acids. The trim removed 8 bases at V and 6 bases at J, leaving 6 bases unmatched. The CDR3 DNA sequence: TGTGCCAGCTCTGCTAGCGGGGGGAGCAATGAGCAGTTCTTC. Protein sequence: CASSASGGSNEQFF.

V gene TRBV27 combines with J gene TRBJ2-7, with 12 nucleotides matching TRBD1. The CDR3 runs 15 residues. After removal of 7 bases from V and 6 bases from J, the junction contained 10 bases not matched to a gene. Germline CDR1 is MNHEY and CDR2 is SMNVEV (reference sequence). CDR3 protein: CASMGLGTGGREQYF. CDR3 DNA: TGTGCCAGCATGGGGTTGGGGACAGGGGGCCGCGAGCAGTACTTC.

V and J are TRBV7-2 and TRBJ2-7; 7 nucleotides agree with TRBD1. The germline V gene encodes CDR1 SGHTA and CDR2 FQGNSA. CDR3 length: 15 residues. The V gene end was trimmed by 1 base and the J gene end by 0 bases; junction bases not matched to a gene: 3. The CDR3 DNA reads as TGTGCCAGCAGCTTAGGGGGACAGACCTCCTACGAGCAGTACTTC. It codes for CASSLGGQTSYEQYF.

The rearrangement links TRBV4-2 to TRBJ2-1, with D unresolved. Trimming removed 0 bases from V and 7 bases from J, with 10 bases in between. This CDR3 region has 14 residues. Germline V gene data show CDR1 as LGHNA and CDR2 as YNFKEQ. The CDR3, as DNA: TGTGCCAGCAGCCAAGATCCGACCCGGAATGAGCAGTTCTTC. Residues: CASSQDPTRNEQFF.

The chain joins TRBV11-3 to TRBJ1-4; a weak D match, TRBD1 (5 bases). This CDR3 is built from 14 residues. Germline V CDR1 and CDR2: SGHNT, YENEEA. Trimming left V 5 bases short and J 6 bases short, with 13 bases between. CDR3 nucleotides: TGTGCCAGCAGCACAGTTGGAGGGGATGAAAAACTGTTTTTT. It is translated as CASSTVGGDEKLFF.